One and the same sample provided the 5 T cell receptor beta chains below, sequenced in a study of beta chain features in type 1 diabetes. Whole-study findings and limits: TCRB CDR3 length was moderately but significantly reduced in all four CD4+ subsets of Type 1 diabetes patients.

Expressed TCRB transcripts were sequenced because the isolated RNA had all been reverse transcribed beforehand. Assay used: immunoSEQ multiplex PCR; TCRdb lists only in-frame clones, some missing. This repertoire shows a few hundred thousand clones, around 9.6% found once; its top ten account for 0.6%. For these receptors, no antigen is known. Sample: central memory CD4+ T cells from blood. These receptors all stem from a man younger than 40 with type 1 diabetes.

The chain is built from TRBV28 and TRBJ1-2; D unclear. V was pared by 6 bases and J by 4 bases, with 9 bases between. CDR1 is MDHEN and CDR2 is SYDVKM in the germline V gene. There are 12 residues in the CDR3. In DNA, the CDR3 is TGTGCCAGCAGATTTGTGGGCTATGGCTACACCTTC. The encoded protein is CASRFVGYGYTF.

This sequence joins TRBV19 and TRBJ2-7, with 12 bases that match TRBD2. The CDR3 contains 14 residues. Looked up from germline, CDR1 is LNHDA and CDR2 is SQIVND (reference sequence). The junction had 6 bases not matched to a gene; V was cut back by 7 bases and J by 5 bases. Here the CDR3 reads CASNRLAGEHEQYF. The CDR3, as DNA: TGTGCCAGTAATAGACTAGCGGGAGAACACGAGCAGTACTTC.

The V call is TRBV27, the J call TRBJ2-5; 9 nucleotides agree with TRBD1. The end of the DNA aligns better with TRBJ2-7, so the J call may be wrong. The CDR3 covers 15 residues. Looked up from germline, CDR1 is MNHEY and CDR2 is SMNVEV (reference sequence). As DNA, the CDR3 is TGTGCCAGCAGTTCGATACAGGGGGCCCGCGACGAGCAGTACTTC. Residues: CASSSIQGARDEQYF.

V gene TRBV7-7 combines with J gene TRBJ1-3, with D uncertain. Looked up from germline, CDR1 is SSHAT and CDR2 is FNYEAQ (reference sequence). CDR3 size: 16 residues. Between the trimmed V and J ends, which lost 1 base and 3 bases, there was a span of 13 bases. CDR3 coding DNA: TGTGCCAGCAGCTTAGGCGGCCTAGGCGGTGGAAACACCATATATTTT. It encodes CASSLGGLGGGNTIYF.

The CDR3 DNA sequence: TGTGCCTGGAGTAGGTCTATTGAGCAGTTCTTC. It yields the protein CAWSRSIEQFF. This chain links TRBV30 with TRBJ2-1, with no clear D. Germline V gene data show CDR1 as GTSNPN and CDR2 as SVGIG (reference sequence). This CDR3 spans 11 amino acids. Deletions cut 2 bases from V and 9 bases from J, with 8 bases between.